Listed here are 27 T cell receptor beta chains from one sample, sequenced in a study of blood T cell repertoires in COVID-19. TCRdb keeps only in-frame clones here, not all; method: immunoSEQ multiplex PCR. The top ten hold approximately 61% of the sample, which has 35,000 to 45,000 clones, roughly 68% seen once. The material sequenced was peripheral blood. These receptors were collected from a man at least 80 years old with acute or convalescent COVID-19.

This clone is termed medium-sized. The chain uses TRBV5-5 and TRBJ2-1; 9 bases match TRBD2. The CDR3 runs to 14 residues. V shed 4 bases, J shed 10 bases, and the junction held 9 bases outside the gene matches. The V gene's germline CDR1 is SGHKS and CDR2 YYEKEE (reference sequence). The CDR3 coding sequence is TGTGCCAGCAGCCGGGTAGCGGGAGACTACGAGCAGTTCTTC. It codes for CASSRVAGDYEQFF.

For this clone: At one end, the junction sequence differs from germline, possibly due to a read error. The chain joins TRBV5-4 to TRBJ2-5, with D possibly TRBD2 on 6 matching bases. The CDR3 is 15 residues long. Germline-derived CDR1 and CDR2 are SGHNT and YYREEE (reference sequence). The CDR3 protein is CASSRYSGGQGTQYF. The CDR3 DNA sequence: TGTGCCAGCAGCCGCTATTCCGGGGGTCAAGGGACCCAGTACTTC. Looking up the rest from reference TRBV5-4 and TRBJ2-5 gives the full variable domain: ETGVTQSPTHLIKTRGQQVTLRCSSQSGHNTVSWYQQALGQGPQFIFQYYREEENGRGNFPPRFSGLQFPNYSSELNVNALELDDSALYLCASSRYSGGQGTQYFGPGTRLLVL.

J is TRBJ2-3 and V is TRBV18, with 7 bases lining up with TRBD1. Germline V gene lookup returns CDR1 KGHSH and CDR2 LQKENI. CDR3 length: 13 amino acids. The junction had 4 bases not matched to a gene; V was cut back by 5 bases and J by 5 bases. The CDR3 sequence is CASSFRDRDTQYF. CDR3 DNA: TGTGCCAGCTCATTCCGGGACAGAGATACGCAGTATTTT.

CDR3 loop: CASSLGLAGPYEQYF. CDR3 coding DNA: TGTGCCAGCAGTTTAGGACTAGCGGGACCCTACGAGCAGTACTTC. The rearrangement joins TRBV6-2 or TRBV6-3 to TRBJ2-7, with 12 bases lining up with TRBD2. With 4 bases clipped from V and 2 bases from J, the junction kept 3 bases outside the gene matches. Per germline, CDR1 MNHEY and CDR2 SVGEGT. This CDR3 region has 15 residues.

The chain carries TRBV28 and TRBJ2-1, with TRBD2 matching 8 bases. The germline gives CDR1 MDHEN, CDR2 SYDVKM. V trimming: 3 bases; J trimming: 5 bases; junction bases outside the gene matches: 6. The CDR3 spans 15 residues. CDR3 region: CASSFLGLEDNEQFF. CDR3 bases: TGTGCCAGCAGTTTTTTGGGACTAGAGGACAATGAGCAGTTCTTC.

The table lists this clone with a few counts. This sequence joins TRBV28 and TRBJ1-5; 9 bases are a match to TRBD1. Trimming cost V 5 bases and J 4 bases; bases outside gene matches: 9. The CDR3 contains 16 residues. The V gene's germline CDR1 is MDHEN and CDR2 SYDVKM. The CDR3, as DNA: TGTGCCAGCAGTAAGCAACAGGGGGCAAGGAATCAGCCCCAGCATTTT. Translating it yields CASSKQQGARNQPQHF.

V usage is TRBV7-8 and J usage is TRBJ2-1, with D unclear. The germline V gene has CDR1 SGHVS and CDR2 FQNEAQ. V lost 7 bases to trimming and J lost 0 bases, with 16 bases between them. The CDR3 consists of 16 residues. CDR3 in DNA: TGTGCCAGCATCCGAAGCAGGATCGGCTCCTACAATGAGCAGTTCTTC. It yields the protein CASIRSRIGSYNEQFF.

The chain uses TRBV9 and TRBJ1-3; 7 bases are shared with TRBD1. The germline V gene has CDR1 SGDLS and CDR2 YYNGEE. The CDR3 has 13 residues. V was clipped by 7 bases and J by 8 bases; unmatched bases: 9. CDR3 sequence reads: CASGEGATDTIYF. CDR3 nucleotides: TGTGCCAGCGGAGAGGGGGCTACGGACACCATATATTTT. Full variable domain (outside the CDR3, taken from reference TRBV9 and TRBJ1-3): DSGVTQTPKHLITATGQRVTLRCSPRSGDLSVYWYQQSLDQGLQFLIQYYNGEERAKGNILERFSAQQFPDLHSELNLSSLELGDSALYFCASGEGATDTIYFGEGSWLTVV.

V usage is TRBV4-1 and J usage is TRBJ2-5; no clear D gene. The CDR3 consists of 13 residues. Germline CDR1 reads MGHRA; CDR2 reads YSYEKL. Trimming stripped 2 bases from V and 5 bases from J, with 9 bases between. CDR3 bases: TGCGCCAGCAGCCAATGGAGAACTGAGACCCAGTACTTC. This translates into CASSQWRTETQYF.

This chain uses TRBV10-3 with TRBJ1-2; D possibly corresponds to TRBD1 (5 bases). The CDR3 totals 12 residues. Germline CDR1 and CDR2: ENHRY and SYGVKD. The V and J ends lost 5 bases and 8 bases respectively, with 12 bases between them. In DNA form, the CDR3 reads TGTGCCATCAGTAACCAGGGTTTCGGCTACACCTTC. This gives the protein CAISNQGFGYTF.

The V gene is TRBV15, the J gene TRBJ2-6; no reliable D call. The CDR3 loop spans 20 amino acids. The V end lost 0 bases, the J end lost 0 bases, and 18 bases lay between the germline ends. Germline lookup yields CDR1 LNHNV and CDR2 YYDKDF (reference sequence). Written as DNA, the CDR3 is TGTGCCACCAGCAGAGAAGATCCCGTGACATATCGCTCTGGGGCCAACGTCCTGACTTTC. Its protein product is CATSREDPVTYRSGANVLTF.

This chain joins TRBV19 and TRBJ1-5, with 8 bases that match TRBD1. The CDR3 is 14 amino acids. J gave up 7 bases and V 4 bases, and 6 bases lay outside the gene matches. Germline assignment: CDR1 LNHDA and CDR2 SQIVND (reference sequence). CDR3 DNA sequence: TGTGCCAGTAGTAGCAGGGGGCGACGACAGCCCCAGCATTTT. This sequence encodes CASSSRGRRQPQHF.

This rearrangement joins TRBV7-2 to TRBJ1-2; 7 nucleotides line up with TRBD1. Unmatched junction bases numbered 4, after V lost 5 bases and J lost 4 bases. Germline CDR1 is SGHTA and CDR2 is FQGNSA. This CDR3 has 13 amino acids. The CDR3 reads CASSPRDSYGYTF. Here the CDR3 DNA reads TGTGCCAGCAGCCCCCGGGACAGCTATGGCTACACCTTC.

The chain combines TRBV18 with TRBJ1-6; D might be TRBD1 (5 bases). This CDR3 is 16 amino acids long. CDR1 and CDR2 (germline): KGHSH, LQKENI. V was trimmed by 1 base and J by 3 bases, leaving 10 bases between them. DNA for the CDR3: TGTGCCAGCTCACCACTTCAGACAGTCTATAATTCACCCCTCCACTTT. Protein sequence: CASSPLQTVYNSPLHF.

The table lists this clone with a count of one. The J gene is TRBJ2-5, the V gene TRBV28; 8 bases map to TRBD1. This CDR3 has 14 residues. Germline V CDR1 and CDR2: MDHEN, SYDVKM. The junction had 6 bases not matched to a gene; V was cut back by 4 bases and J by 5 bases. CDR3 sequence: CASSSPTGGETQYF. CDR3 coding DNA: TGTGCCAGCAGTTCACCTACAGGGGGGGAGACCCAGTACTTC.

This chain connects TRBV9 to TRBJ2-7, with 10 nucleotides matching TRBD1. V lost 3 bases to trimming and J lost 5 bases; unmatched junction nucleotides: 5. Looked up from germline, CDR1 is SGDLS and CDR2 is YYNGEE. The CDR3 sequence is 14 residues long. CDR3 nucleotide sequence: TGTGCCAGCAGCGCATGGGGGACAGGGGACGAGCAGTACTTC. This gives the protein CASSAWGTGDEQYF. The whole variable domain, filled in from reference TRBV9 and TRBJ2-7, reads DSGVTQTPKHLITATGQRVTLRCSPRSGDLSVYWYQQSLDQGLQFLIQYYNGEERAKGNILERFSAQQFPDLHSELNLSSLELGDSALYFCASSAWGTGDEQYFGPGTRLTVT.

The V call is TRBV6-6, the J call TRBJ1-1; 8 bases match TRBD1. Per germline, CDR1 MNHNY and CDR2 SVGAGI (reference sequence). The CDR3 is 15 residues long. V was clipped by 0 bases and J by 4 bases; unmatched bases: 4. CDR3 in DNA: TGTGCCAGCAGTTACTCTTCTCAGGGGGCCACTGAAGCTTTCTTT. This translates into CASSYSSQGATEAFF.

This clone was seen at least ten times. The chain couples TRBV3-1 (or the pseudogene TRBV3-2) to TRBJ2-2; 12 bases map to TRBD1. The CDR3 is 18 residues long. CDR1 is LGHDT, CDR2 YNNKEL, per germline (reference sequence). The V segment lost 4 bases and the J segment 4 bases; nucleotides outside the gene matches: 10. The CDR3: CASSPGTGGWSVTGELFF. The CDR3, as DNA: TGTGCCAGCAGCCCCGGGACAGGGGGCTGGTCGGTCACCGGGGAGCTGTTTTTT.

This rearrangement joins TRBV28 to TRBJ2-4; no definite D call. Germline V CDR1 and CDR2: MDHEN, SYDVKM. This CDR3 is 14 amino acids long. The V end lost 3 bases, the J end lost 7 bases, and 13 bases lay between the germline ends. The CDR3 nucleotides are TGTGCCAGCAGTTTGACCCCCCTGGAGAACATTCAGTACTTC. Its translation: CASSLTPLENIQYF.

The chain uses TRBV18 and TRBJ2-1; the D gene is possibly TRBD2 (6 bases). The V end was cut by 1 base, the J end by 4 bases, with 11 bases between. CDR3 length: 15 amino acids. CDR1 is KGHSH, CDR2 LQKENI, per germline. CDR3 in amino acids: CASSPREAEYNEQFF. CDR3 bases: TGTGCCAGCTCACCACGGGAGGCCGAATACAATGAGCAGTTCTTC. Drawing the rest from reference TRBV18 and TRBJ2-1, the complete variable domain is NAGVMQNPRHLVRRRGQEARLRCSPMKGHSHVYWYRQLPEEGLKFMVYLQKENIIDESGMPKERFSAEFPKEGPSILRIQQVVRGDSAAYFCASSPREAEYNEQFFGPGTRLTVL.

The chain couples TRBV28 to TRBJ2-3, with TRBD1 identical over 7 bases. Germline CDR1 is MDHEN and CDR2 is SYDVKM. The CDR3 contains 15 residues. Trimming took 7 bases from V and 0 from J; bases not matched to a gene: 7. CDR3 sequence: CASTQDRSSTDTQYF. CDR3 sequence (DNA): TGTGCCAGCACCCAGGACAGGTCAAGCACAGATACGCAGTATTTT. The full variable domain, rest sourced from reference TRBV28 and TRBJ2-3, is DVKVTQSSRYLVKRTGEKVFLECVQDMDHENMFWYRQDPGLGLRLIYFSYDVKMKEKGDIPEGYSVSREKKERFSLILESASTNQTSMYLCASTQDRSSTDTQYFGPGTRLTVL.

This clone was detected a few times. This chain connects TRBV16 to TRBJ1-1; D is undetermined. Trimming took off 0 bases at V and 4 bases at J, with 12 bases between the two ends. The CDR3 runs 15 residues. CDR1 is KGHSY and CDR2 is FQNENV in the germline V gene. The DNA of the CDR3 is TGTGCCAGCAGCCAATCTGGCGGGAGTCGCACTGAAGCTTTCTTT. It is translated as CASSQSGGSRTEAFF.

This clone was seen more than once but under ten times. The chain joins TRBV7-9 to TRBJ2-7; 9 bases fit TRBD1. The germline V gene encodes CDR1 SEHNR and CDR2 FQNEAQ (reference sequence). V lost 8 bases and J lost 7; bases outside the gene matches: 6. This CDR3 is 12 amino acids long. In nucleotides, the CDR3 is TGTGCCAGCCAACAGGGGGCGTCTGAGCAGTACTTC. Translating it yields CASQQGASEQYF.

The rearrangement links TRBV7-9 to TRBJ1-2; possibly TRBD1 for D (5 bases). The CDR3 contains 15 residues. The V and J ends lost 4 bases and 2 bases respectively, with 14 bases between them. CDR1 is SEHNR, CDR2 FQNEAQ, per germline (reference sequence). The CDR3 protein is CASSSSLRTNYGYTF. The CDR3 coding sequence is TGTGCCAGCAGCTCGAGCTTACGGACAAACTATGGCTACACCTTC. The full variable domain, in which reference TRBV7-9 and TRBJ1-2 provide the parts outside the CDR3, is DTGVSQNPRHKITKRGQNVTFRCDPISEHNRLYWYRQTLGQGPEFLTYFQNEAQLEKSRLLSDRFSAERPKGSFSTLEIQRTEQGDSAMYLCASSSSLRTNYGYTFGSGTRLTVV.

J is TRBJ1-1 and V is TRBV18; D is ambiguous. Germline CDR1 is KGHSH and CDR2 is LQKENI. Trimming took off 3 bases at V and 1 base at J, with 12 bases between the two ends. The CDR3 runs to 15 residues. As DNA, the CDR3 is TGTGCCAGCTCACCCAACCTCGCCAGGAACACTGAAGCTTTCTTT. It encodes CASSPNLARNTEAFF.

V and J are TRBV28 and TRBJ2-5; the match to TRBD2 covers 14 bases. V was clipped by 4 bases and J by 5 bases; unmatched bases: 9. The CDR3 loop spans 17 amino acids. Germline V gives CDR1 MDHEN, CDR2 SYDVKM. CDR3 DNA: TGTGCCAGCAGTTCCCCCGGGACTAGCGGGAGAACGGAGACCCAGTACTTC. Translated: CASSSPGTSGRTETQYF.

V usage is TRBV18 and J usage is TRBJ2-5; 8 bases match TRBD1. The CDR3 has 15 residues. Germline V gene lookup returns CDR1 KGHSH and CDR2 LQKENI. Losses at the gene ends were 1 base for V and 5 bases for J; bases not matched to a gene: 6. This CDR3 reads CASSPRQGAEETQYF. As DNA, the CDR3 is TGTGCCAGCTCACCACGCCAGGGGGCGGAGGAGACCCAGTACTTC.